Sequencing of this T cell receptor beta chain was carried out in a study of shared clonotypes between healthy human individuals. Naive-designated CD8 cells lacked CD45RO, were positively enriched for CCR7, and omitted terminally differentiated effector memory CD45RA+ cells. Genomic DNA of each subset was evenly split across several immunoSEQ plates. Using immunoSEQ multiplex PCR, the repertoire was profiled, and TCRdb retains in-frame clones only, with some absent. Of 800,000 or so clones listed, roughly 96% are singletons. This clone was seen a handful of times. Germline V gene data show CDR1 as SNHLY and CDR2 as FYNNEI. This CDR3 is 17 amino acids long. V lost 3 bases, J lost 0 bases, and 15 bases lay in between.

This receptor was taken from a man in his thirties or forties in good health. The chain joins TRBV2 to TRBJ1-3; D not resolved. Sequencing was carried out using naive CD8+ T cells sorted from blood. Here the CDR3 reads CASSDSAGMRSGNTIYF. The DNA of the CDR3 is TGTGCCAGCAGTGATTCCGCGGGGATGCGCTCTGGAAACACCATATATTTT.